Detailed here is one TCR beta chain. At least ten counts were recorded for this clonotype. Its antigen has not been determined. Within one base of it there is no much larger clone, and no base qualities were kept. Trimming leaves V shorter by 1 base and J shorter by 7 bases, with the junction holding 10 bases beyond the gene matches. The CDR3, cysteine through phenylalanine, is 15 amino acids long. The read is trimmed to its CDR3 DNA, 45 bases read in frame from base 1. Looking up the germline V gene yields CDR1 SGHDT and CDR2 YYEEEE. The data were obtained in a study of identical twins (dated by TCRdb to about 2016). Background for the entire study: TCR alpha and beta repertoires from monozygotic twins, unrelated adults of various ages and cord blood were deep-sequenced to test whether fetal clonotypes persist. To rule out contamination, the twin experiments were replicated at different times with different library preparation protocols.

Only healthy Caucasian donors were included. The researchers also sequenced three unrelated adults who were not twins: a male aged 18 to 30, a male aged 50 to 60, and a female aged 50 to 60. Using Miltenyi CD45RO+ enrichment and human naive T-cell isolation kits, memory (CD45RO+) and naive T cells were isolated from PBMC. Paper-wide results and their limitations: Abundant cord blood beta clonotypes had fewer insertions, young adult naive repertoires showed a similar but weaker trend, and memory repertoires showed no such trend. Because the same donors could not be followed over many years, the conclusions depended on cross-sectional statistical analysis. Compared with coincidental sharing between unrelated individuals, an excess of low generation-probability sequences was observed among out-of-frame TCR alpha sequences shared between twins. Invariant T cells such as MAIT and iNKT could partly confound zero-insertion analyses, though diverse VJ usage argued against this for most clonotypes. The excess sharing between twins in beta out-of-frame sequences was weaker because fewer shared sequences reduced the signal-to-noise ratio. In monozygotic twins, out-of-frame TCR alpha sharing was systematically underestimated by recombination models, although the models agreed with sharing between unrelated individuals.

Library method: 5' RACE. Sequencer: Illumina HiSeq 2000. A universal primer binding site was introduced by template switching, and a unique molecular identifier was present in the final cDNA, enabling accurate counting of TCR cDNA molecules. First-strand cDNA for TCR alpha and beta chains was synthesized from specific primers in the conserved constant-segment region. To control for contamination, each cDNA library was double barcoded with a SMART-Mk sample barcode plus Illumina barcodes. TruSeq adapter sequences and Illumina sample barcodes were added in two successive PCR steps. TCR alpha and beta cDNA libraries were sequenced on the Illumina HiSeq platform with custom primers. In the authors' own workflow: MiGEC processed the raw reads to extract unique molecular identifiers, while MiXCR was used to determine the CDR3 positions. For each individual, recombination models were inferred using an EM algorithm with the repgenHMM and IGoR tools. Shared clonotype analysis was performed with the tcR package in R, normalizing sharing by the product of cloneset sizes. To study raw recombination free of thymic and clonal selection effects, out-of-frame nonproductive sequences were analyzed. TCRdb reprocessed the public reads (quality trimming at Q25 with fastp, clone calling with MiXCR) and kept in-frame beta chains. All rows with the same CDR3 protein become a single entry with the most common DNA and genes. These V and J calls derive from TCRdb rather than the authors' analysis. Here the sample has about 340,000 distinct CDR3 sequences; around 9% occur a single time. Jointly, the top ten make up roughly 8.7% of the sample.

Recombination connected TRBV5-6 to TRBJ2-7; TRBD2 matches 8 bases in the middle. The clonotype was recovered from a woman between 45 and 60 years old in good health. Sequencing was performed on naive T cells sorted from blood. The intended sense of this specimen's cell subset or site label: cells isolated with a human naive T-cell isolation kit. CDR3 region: CASSLRPSGLEEQYF. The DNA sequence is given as TGTGCCAGCAGCTTGAGGCCTAGCGGGTTAGAAGAGCAGTACTTC.